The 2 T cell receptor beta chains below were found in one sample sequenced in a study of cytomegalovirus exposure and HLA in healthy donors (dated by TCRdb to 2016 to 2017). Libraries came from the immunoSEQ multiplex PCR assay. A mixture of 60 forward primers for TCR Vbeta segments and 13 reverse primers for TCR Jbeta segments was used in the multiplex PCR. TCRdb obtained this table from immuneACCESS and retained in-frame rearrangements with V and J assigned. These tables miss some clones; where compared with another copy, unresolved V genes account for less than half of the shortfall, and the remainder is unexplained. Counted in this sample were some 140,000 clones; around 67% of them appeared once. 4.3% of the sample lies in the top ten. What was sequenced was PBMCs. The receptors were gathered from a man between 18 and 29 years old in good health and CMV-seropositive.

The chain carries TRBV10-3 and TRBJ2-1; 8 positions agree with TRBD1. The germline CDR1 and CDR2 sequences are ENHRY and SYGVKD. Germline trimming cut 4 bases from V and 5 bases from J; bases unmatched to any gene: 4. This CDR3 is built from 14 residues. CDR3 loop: CAISVSTGDNEQFF. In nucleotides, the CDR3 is TGTGCCATCAGTGTTTCGACAGGGGACAATGAGCAGTTCTTC.

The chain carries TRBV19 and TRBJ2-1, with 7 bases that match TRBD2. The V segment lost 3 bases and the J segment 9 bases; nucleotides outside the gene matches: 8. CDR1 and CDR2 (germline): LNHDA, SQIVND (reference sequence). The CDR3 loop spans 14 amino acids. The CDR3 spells CASSIDVWGGEQFF. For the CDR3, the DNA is TGTGCCAGTAGTATCGACGTCTGGGGGGGTGAGCAGTTCTTC.